Sequencing of this TCR beta chain was carried out in a study of breast tumors, draining lymph nodes, adjacent tissues. Breast cancer patients provided tissue from their axillary draining lymph nodes. This clonotype came up many times. Its antigen is unidentified. Each CDR3 protein gets one entry after TCRdb re-called the multiplex PCR reads with MiXCR. The sample shows 65,000 to 80,000 distinct CDR3 sequences, 15% to 20% of them seen only once. Germline CDR1 MDHEN, CDR2 SYDVKM. The CDR3 spans 13 residues. V lost 1 base, J lost 3 bases, and 4 bases lay in between. General study points: Tumor TCR diversity was below lymph nodes but above nontumor tissue. Findings are consistent with lymph node origin and intratumoral expansion of most tumor T cells. Luminal-like breast cancer showed significantly higher tumor–nontumor repertoire similarity than basal-like.

The rearrangement joins TRBV28 to TRBJ1-5; D unclear. This receptor was identified in a female donor with breast cancer. Some clones in this sample may be carry-over from other donors' samples. Sequenced material: axillary lymph node tissue. CDR3 protein: CASSLYLNQPQHF. The CDR3 bases are TGTGCCAGCAGTTTATATCTCAATCAGCCCCAGCATTTT.